This T cell receptor (beta chain) stems from a study of blood T cell repertoires in COVID-19. The assay was immunoSEQ multiplex PCR, and TCRdb's table has in-frame clones only and misses some. This table has 200,000 to 250,000 clones, around 88% appearing once. Material: PBMCs or T cells enriched from blood (not recorded which). The sequence was obtained from a woman aged 45-65 years with acute COVID-19.

DNA for the CDR3: TGTGCCAGCAGTTCCAGGACTAGCGGAGCGGGGAATGAGCAGTTCTTC. This encodes CASSSRTSGAGNEQFF. The rearrangement joins TRBV6-5 to TRBJ2-1, with 10 bases lining up with TRBD2. The CDR3 has 16 residues. V lost 4 bases to trimming and J lost 7 bases; unmatched junction nucleotides: 10. Germline CDR1 and CDR2: MNHEY and SVGAGI.